This note documents a single T cell receptor (beta chain) sequence. This entry comes from a study of blood T cell repertoires in COVID-19. About the study: The cDNA or gDNA used as material had been derived from T cells, B-cell-depleted T cells, or PBMCs.

V was pared by 0 bases and J by 8 bases, with 11 bases of the junction left unmatched. Germline assignment: CDR1 SGHVS and CDR2 FQNEAQ. The CDR3 runs to 17 residues. Original processing notes: Amplified reference gene primers provided the basis for estimating nucleated cell counts. Profiling relied on immunoSEQ multiplex PCR, and the TCRdb table lists in-frame clones only, not all of them. That table gives V, J and clone size, and the DNA gave D and trimming. The sample consists of around 200,000 clones, around nine tenths of them appearing once. Material for sequencing was peripheral blood. The rearrangement links TRBV7-8 to TRBJ1-4; 8 nucleotides match TRBD1. The clonotype originates from a man aged 30 to 45 with acute or convalescent COVID-19. In nucleotides, the CDR3 is TGTGCCAGCAGCTTAGCGCTTGTCGGGACAGGACGGGAAAAACTGTTTTTT. Translated: CASSLALVGTGREKLFF.